This is a list of T cell receptor beta chains from one sample in a study of OX40 agonist ivuxolimab in advanced cancers. Sequenced by immunoSEQ multiplex PCR; TCRdb stores in-frame clones only, minus some. The table has about 60,000 clones, around 90% seen once. Sequenced here: CD4+ or CD8+ T cells sorted from blood, sampled in a trial of the OX40 agonist ivuxolimab. The receptors stem from an adult with an advanced solid tumor such as melanoma, head and neck, liver or kidney cancer. Both conserved end residues are part of each CDR3. A D gene is named only where the DNA matches it firmly. Size is stated for part of the rows, as once, few or many counts, or as a class when the clone is expanded.

length | J | D | V | size | CDR3 | DNA
15 | TRBJ1-5 | . | TRBV6-1 | . | CASSEVGGKNQPQHF | TGTGCCAGCAGTGAAGTAGGGGGAAAAAATCAGCCCCAGCATTTT
14 | TRBJ2-3 | . | TRBV19 | . | CASRLRREFDTQYF | TGTGCCAGTAGATTACGTCGGGAGTTCGATACGCAGTATTTT
15 | TRBJ2-7 | TRBD2 | TRBV18 | . | CASSPLAGEGVEQYF | TGTGCCAGCTCACCGTTAGCGGGAGAGGGGGTCGAGCAGTACTTC
14 | TRBJ2-4 | . | TRBV18 | . | CASSPGQPKNIQYF | TGTGCCAGCTCACCAGGGCAGCCGAAAAACATTCAGTACTTC
13 | TRBJ1-2 | . | TRBV10-2 | . | CASSPYIPDGYTF | TGCGCCAGCAGTCCATACATACCAGATGGCTACACCTTC
11 | TRBJ1-4 | . | TRBV30 | . | CASRENEKLFF | TGTGCCTCCCGGGAGAATGAAAAACTGTTTTTT
16 | TRBJ1-3 | . | TRBV27 | once | CASSLSGTLRGNTIYF | TGTGCCAGCAGTTTATCCGGGACCCTGCGGGGAAACACCATATATTTT
14 | TRBJ2-7 | TRBD2 | TRBV15 | . | CATSRGEAGVQQYF | TGTGCCACCAGCAGAGGGGAGGCGGGAGTGCAGCAGTACTTC
14 | TRBJ2-7 | TRBD1 | TRBV7-2 | . | CASSSRQGSDEQYF | TGTGCCAGCAGCTCCAGACAGGGGAGCGACGAGCAGTACTTC
14 | TRBJ2-7 | TRBD1 | TRBV19 | . | CATGTGIGTYEQYF | TGTGCCACGGGGACAGGGATAGGGACCTACGAGCAGTACTTC
11 | TRBJ2-1 | . | TRBV27 | . | CASIGYNEQFF | TGTGCCAGCATAGGGTACAATGAGCAGTTCTTC
11 | TRBJ1-1 | . | TRBV27 | . | CASSLEGEAFF | TGTGCCAGCAGTTTGGAGGGCGAAGCTTTCTTT
13 | TRBJ2-7 | . | TRBV6-6 | once | CASRRNKENEQYF | TGTGCCAGCAGGAGAAACAAGGAAAACGAGCAGTACTTC
16 | TRBJ2-2 | TRBD2 | TRBV5-4 | . | CASSSRLAGVTGELFF | TGTGCCAGCAGCTCCAGACTAGCGGGAGTTACCGGGGAGCTGTTTTTT
10 | TRBJ1-2 | . | TRBV20-1 | once | CSAGRYGYTF | TGCAGTGCCGGCCGCTATGGCTACACCTTC
18 | TRBJ2-3 | TRBD1 | TRBV19 | . | CASSRTGPGRTRSDTQYF | TGTGCCAGTAGTCGGACAGGGCCTGGGAGAACTAGGTCAGATACGCAGTATTTT
15 | TRBJ2-1 | . | TRBV6-1 | once | CASSESGGSFNEQFF | TGTGCCAGCAGTGAGTCTGGCGGCTCCTTTAATGAGCAGTTCTTC
12 | TRBJ2-7 | . | TRBV6-1 | . | CASSSQGYEQYF | TGTGCCAGCAGTTCTCAGGGCTACGAGCAGTACTTC
15 | TRBJ2-5 | . | TRBV11-1 | . | CASSPLGGWRETQYF | TGTGCCAGCAGCCCACTCGGGGGCTGGCGAGAGACCCAGTACTTC
13 | TRBJ2-5 | . | TRBV10-3 | . | CAASGFPGETQYF | TGTGCCGCATCGGGATTCCCGGGAGAGACCCAGTACTTC
14 | TRBJ1-2 | TRBD1 | TRBV7-6 | . | CASSPGTGGYGYTF | TGTGCCAGCAGCCCTGGGACAGGGGGCTATGGCTACACCTTC
13 | TRBJ2-3 | . | TRBV2 | . | CASSDQRAHTQYF | TGTGCCAGCAGTGATCAAAGGGCTCATACGCAGTATTTT
15 | TRBJ2-2 | . | TRBV27 | . | CASSFLGQNTGELFF | TGTGCCAGCAGTTTCCTCGGACAGAACACCGGGGAGCTGTTTTTT
15 | TRBJ2-7 | TRBD2 | TRBV11-3 | . | CASSLLAGSSYEQYF | TGTGCCAGCAGCTTACTAGCGGGGAGCTCCTACGAGCAGTACTTC
17 | TRBJ2-2 | . | TRBV14 | . | CASSPFGSTHKTGELFF | TGTGCCAGCAGCCCATTCGGCTCAACACATAAGACCGGGGAGCTGTTTTTT
12 | TRBJ1-1 | . | TRBV14 | . | CASSQDMREAFF | TGTGCCAGCAGCCAAGATATGAGAGAAGCTTTCTTT
15 | TRBJ1-2 | . | TRBV4-2 | . | CASSLGGNGAYGYTF | TGTGCCAGCAGCCTCGGCGGAAACGGGGCTTATGGCTACACCTTC
16 | TRBJ2-3 | TRBD1 | TRBV5-1 | . | CASSIRDSQSTDTQYF | TGCGCCAGCAGCATCCGGGACAGCCAAAGCACAGATACGCAGTATTTT
14 | TRBJ1-6 | TRBD1 | TRBV28 | once | CASRTSGGGSPLHF | TGTGCCAGCAGGACGTCAGGGGGCGGATCACCCCTCCACTTT
12 | TRBJ1-1 | . | TRBV28 | . | CASGRGGTEAFF | TGTGCCAGCGGAAGGGGAGGCACTGAAGCTTTCTTT
15 | TRBJ1-2 | . | TRBV30 | few | CAWSRSRGANYGYTF | TGTGCCTGGAGCCGGAGTCGGGGGGCTAACTATGGCTACACCTTC
16 | TRBJ2-4 | . | TRBV10-3 | . | CAISERGRFGKNIQYF | TGTGCCATCAGTGAGCGCGGTCGGTTCGGCAAAAACATTCAGTACTTC
13 | TRBJ1-3 | . | TRBV29-1 | . | CSVELVAGNTIYF | TGCAGCGTAGAACTCGTCGCTGGAAACACCATATATTTT
14 | TRBJ1-4 | . | TRBV7-8 | . | CASSRDRNNEKLFF | TGTGCCAGCAGCCGAGACAGGAATAATGAAAAACTGTTTTTT
15 | TRBJ2-7 | . | TRBV29-1 | . | CSVASRGRGYYEQYF | TGCAGCGTTGCTTCCCGTGGCAGGGGTTATTACGAGCAGTACTTC
15 | TRBJ1-2 | . | TRBV15 | . | CATSRDIDYRFGYTF | TGTGCCACCAGCAGAGATATTGATTACAGATTTGGCTACACCTTC
13 | TRBJ2-1 | . | TRBV11-2 | . | CATKTSSYNEQFF | TGTGCCACCAAGACTAGCTCCTACAATGAGCAGTTCTTC
14 | TRBJ1-2 | . | TRBV11-2 | . | CASTPSEGRAGYTF | TGTGCCAGCACCCCCTCGGAGGGTCGGGCGGGCTACACCTTC
17 | TRBJ1-1 | . | TRBV4-1 | . | CASSQDRAKGPLSEAFF | TGCGCCAGCAGCCAAGATCGGGCCAAGGGACCTCTCTCTGAAGCTTTCTTT
13 | TRBJ2-3 | . | TRBV7-3 | . | CASSSSRESTQYF | TGTGCCAGCAGCTCCTCCAGGGAGTCGACGCAGTATTTT
16 | TRBJ2-4 | TRBD1 | TRBV2 | . | CASRRQGFESKNIQYF | TGTGCCAGCAGGAGACAGGGGTTTGAGTCCAAAAACATTCAGTACTTC